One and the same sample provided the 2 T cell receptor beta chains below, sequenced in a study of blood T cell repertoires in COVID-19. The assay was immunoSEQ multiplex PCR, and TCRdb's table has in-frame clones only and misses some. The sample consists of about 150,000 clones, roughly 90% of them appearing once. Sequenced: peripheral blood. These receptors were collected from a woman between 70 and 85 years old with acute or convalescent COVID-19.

The CDR3 DNA is TGTGCCAGCTCCCAGGGGATGACCCAGTACTTC. This sequence encodes CASSQGMTQYF. The rearrangement links TRBV6-5 to TRBJ2-5; possible D gene TRBD1, 6 bases. CDR3 length equals 11 residues. The germline V gene encodes CDR1 MNHEY and CDR2 SVGAGI. Trimming left V 8 bases short and J 7 bases short, with 11 bases between.

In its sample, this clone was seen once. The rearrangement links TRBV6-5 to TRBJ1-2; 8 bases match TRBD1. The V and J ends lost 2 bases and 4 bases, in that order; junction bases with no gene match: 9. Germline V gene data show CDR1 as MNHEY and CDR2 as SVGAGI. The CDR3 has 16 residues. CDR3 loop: CASSYRTGTISYGYTF. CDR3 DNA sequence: TGTGCCAGCAGTTACCGGACAGGGACGATATCCTATGGCTACACCTTC.